This T cell receptor beta chain was captured by sequencing in a study of neoadjuvant anti-PD-1 for oral cavity cancer. Background on the study: Nivolumab at 3 mg/kg was mostly given biweekly, three to four doses, pre-surgery.

The time point here: after neoadjuvant nivolumab, at surgical resection. No culture or expansion preceded analysis of these blood cells. General study points: Non-responders to neoadjuvant nivolumab had significantly more clonal PBMC T cells than responders.

As to this clone: Its antigen is unidentified.

PBMC libraries mostly used 480 ng of input genomic DNA, with six replicates per sample. Profiling relied on immunoSEQ multiplex PCR, and the TCRdb table lists in-frame clones only, not all of them. The sample carries approximately 30,000 clones, around four fifths recorded once. This TCR was recovered from a person between 40 and 80 years old with oral cavity squamous cell carcinoma. Material: PBMCs, obtained after nivolumab (anti-PD-1) treatment.

Here the CDR3 reads CASSPSRDLTGELFF. The CDR3 bases are TGTGCCAGCAGCCCTAGCCGTGACCTCACCGGGGAGCTGTTTTTT. The rearrangement joins TRBV7-8 to TRBJ2-2, with D possibly matching TRBD2 (5 bases). Trimming took 5 bases from V and 4 from J, leaving 14 bases between them. The CDR3 consists of 15 residues. Per the germline V gene, CDR1 is SGHVS and CDR2 is FQNEAQ.